This note documents a single T cell receptor beta chain sequence. What it recognizes is unknown. The germline gives CDR1 MDHEN, CDR2 SYDVKM. This CDR3 contains 15 residues. The V gene lost 3 bases and the J gene lost 3 bases, with 12 bases spanning the gap. Libraries were prepared by immunoSEQ multiplex PCR; TCRdb keeps only in-frame clonotypes and omits some of them. The sample has about 33,000 clones; roughly four fifths are singletons. Patients with autoimmune history or systemic immunosuppression were excluded. This sample was included in a study of OX40 agonist ivuxolimab in advanced cancers. The wider study: Partial responses occurred in three patients (one hepatocellular carcinoma, two cutaneous melanoma). General study findings and limits: At doses 0.1 to 3.0 mg/kg, CD4+ and CD8+ clones expanded. In the expanded peripheral T cells, antigen specificity was never determined.

The TCR sequence derives from an adult with an advanced solid tumor such as melanoma, head and neck, liver or kidney cancer. The material sequenced was CD4+ or CD8+ T cells sorted from blood, taken in a trial of the OX40 agonist ivuxolimab. The V gene is TRBV28, the J gene TRBJ1-5; the D gene is possibly TRBD1 (5 bases). The CDR3 loop reads CASSFVQGFNQPQHF. CDR3 DNA: TGTGCCAGCAGTTTCGTTCAGGGATTCAATCAGCCCCAGCATTTT.